This TCR beta chain derives from a study of identical twins. Study conclusions and caveats: Whereas memory repertoires showed no such difference, abundant cord blood beta clonotypes carried fewer insertions.

Germline V gives CDR1 LGHNA, CDR2 YSLEER. The junction had 1 base not matched to a gene; V was cut back by 0 bases and J by 3 bases. The CDR3 runs to 16 residues. It was template switching that added a universal primer site, and there were unique molecular identifiers on the cDNA. TCRdb reanalysed the 5' RACE reads using MiXCR and keeps one entry per CDR3 protein. Of 450,000 to 650,000 distinct CDR3 sequences in the sample, roughly 9.5% were seen once. This clonotype has a count of ten or more. Its antigen is still unknown. The sample was also reused in another study, on yellow fever vaccine responses in identical twins.

The TCR sequence derives from a woman in her late teens or twenties in good health. Sequenced: PBMCs. V usage is TRBV4-3 and J usage is TRBJ2-3; 12 bases are shared with TRBD2. CDR3 region: CASSQETSGRTDTQYF. CDR3 nucleotide sequence: TGCGCCAGCAGCCAAGAGACTAGCGGGAGAACAGATACGCAGTATTTT.